The 14 T cell receptor beta chains below all came from one sample that was sequenced in a study of T cell responses to AZD1222 COVID-19 vaccine. TCRdb keeps only in-frame clones here, not all; method: immunoSEQ multiplex PCR. The table shows about 140,000 clones, with 90% occurring only once. The sample in question was peripheral blood, obtained 28 days after the second AZD1222 dose. Receptor source: an adult who received the AZD1222 COVID-19 vaccine.

There are a few counts of this clone. The genes are TRBV5-4 and TRBJ2-5, with 10 bases matching TRBD2. CDR3 size: 13 residues. J lost 5 bases, V lost 4 bases, and 2 bases had no gene match. The V gene's germline CDR1 is SGHNT and CDR2 YYREEE (reference sequence). The CDR3 reads CASSSSGGETQYF. The CDR3 coding sequence is TGTGCCAGCAGCAGTAGCGGGGGGGAGACCCAGTACTTC. The full variable domain, with the rest looked up from reference TRBV5-4 and TRBJ2-5, is ETGVTQSPTHLIKTRGQQVTLRCSSQSGHNTVSWYQQALGQGPQFIFQYYREEENGRGNFPPRFSGLQFPNYSSELNVNALELDDSALYLCASSSSGGETQYFGPGTRLLVL.

The chain's CDR3 is CASRQPDRVNTEAFF. The CDR3 nucleotides read TGTGCCAGCAGACAACCCGACAGGGTCAACACTGAAGCTTTCTTT. The chain joins TRBV6-4 to TRBJ1-1, with 7 bases lining up with TRBD1. The CDR3 sequence is 15 residues long. V shed 6 bases, J shed 2 bases, and the junction held 9 bases outside the gene matches. Germline V gene sequence: CDR1 MRHNA, CDR2 SNTAGT.

The chain carries TRBV6-9 and TRBJ1-5; weak D call: TRBD1 (5 bases). Germline assignment: CDR1 MNHGY and CDR2 SVAAGI. The V and J ends lost 6 bases and 3 bases respectively, with 18 bases between them. The CDR3 consists of 16 residues. CDR3 DNA: TGTGCCAGCAGGAATTGGGTCGACAGCCCCAATCAGCCCCAGCATTTT. It encodes CASRNWVDSPNQPQHF.

The chain recombines TRBV7-9 with TRBJ1-3; 9 positions agree with TRBD1. The germline V gene has CDR1 SEHNR and CDR2 FQNEAQ (reference sequence). This CDR3 is 17 amino acids long. J gave up 2 bases and V 4 bases, and 9 bases lay outside the gene matches. CDR3 protein: CASSSGQGVRAGNTIYF. CDR3 sequence (DNA): TGTGCCAGCAGCTCGGGACAGGGAGTCAGGGCTGGAAACACCATATATTTT.

V is TRBV20-1 and J is TRBJ2-1, with 7 bases matching TRBD2. The CDR3 has 10 amino acids. The germline V gene has CDR1 DFQATT and CDR2 SNEGSKA (reference sequence). The J segment lost 12 bases and the V segment lost 6 bases, leaving 5 bases of the junction unmatched. Here the CDR3 reads CSARWGGQFF. The CDR3, as DNA: TGCAGTGCGCGTTGGGGGGGGCAGTTCTTC.

This clone was recorded a few times. The chain's CDR3 is CAISEPGASGSVSQYF. The CDR3 bases are TGTGCCATCAGTGAGCCAGGGGCTAGCGGGAGCGTATCCCAGTACTTC. The chain is built from TRBV10-3 and TRBJ2-5; 10 bases are shared with TRBD2. V lost 2 bases and J lost 9; bases outside the gene matches: 12. The CDR3 has 16 residues. Germline CDR1 ENHRY, CDR2 SYGVKD.

The chain links TRBV6-5 to TRBJ2-7; D remains ambiguous. V was trimmed by 6 bases and J by 7 bases, leaving 10 bases between them. The CDR3 consists of 11 residues. Germline CDR1 MNHEY, CDR2 SVGAGI. CDR3 protein: CASSAAVEQYF. CDR3 in DNA: TGTGCCAGCAGCGCGGCGGTAGAGCAGTACTTC.

The chain is built from TRBV7-9 and TRBJ1-3; no firm D call. The V and J ends lost 1 base and 0 bases respectively, with 10 bases between them. The CDR3 sequence is 16 residues long. Germline V lookup: CDR1 SEHNR, CDR2 FQNEAQ (reference sequence). The CDR3 spells CASSLEGLVSGNTIYF. The CDR3 nucleotides are TGTGCCAGCAGCTTAGAAGGACTTGTCTCTGGAAACACCATATATTTT. Looking up the rest from reference TRBV7-9 and TRBJ1-3 gives the full variable domain: DTGVSQNPRHKITKRGQNVTFRCDPISEHNRLYWYRQTLGQGPEFLTYFQNEAQLEKSRLLSDRFSAERPKGSFSTLEIQRTEQGDSAMYLCASSLEGLVSGNTIYFGEGSWLTVV.

This clone was picked up one time. This rearrangement joins TRBV18 to TRBJ2-3, with TRBD1 as a possible D gene (7 bases). V was pared by 2 bases and J by 0 bases, with 12 bases between. This CDR3 is 16 amino acids long. Germline CDR1 KGHSH, CDR2 LQKENI. CDR3 DNA sequence: TGTGCCAGCTCACCAGCGGGACAGCAAAGCACAGATACGCAGTATTTT. Encoded protein: CASSPAGQQSTDTQYF.

This clone was found once. The rearrangement joins TRBV19 to TRBJ1-2, with TRBD1 matching over 7 bases. With 7 bases clipped from V and 6 bases from J, the junction kept 8 bases outside the gene matches. The germline CDR1 and CDR2 sequences are LNHDA and SQIVND (reference sequence). CDR3 size: 13 residues. CDR3 amino acids: CASTSDRENGYTF. The CDR3 region has the DNA TGTGCCAGTACCTCCGACAGGGAGAATGGCTACACCTTC.

This chain links TRBV5-1 with TRBJ1-2, with D perhaps TRBD1 (5 bases). This CDR3 has 15 amino acids. Deletions cut 5 bases from V and 0 bases from J, with 14 bases between. Germline V gene data show CDR1 as SGHRS and CDR2 as YFSETQ. The CDR3 loop reads CASRTDTNANYGYTF. In DNA form, the CDR3 reads TGCGCCAGCAGAACGGACACGAACGCTAACTATGGCTACACCTTC.

The gene calls are TRBV9 and TRBJ1-4, with 11 bases identical to TRBD1. Germline lookup yields CDR1 SGDLS and CDR2 YYNGEE. This CDR3 spans 17 amino acids. V shed 4 bases, J shed 7 bases, and the junction held 12 bases outside the gene matches. CDR3 region: CASSLRPQGTGGEKLFF. Here the CDR3 DNA reads TGTGCCAGCAGCCTTCGCCCGCAAGGGACAGGGGGTGAAAAACTGTTTTTT.

The chain links TRBV6-5 to TRBJ2-2; D not resolved. The CDR3 is made up of 14 amino acids. CDR1 MNHEY and CDR2 SVGAGI come from the germline V gene. V was clipped by 3 bases and J by 0 bases, with 5 bases between them. CDR3 sequence reads: CASSYLANTGELFF. DNA of the CDR3: TGTGCCAGCAGTTATCTAGCGAACACCGGGGAGCTGTTTTTT.

The chain carries TRBV24-1 and TRBJ1-5; D is perhaps TRBD1 (6 bases). Germline V gene data show CDR1 as KGHDR and CDR2 as SFDVKD. V dropped 4 bases and J dropped 3 bases, with 15 bases sitting between them. CDR3 size: 16 residues. CDR3 bases: TGTGCCACCAGTGAGGGCCGCAGGGGTGTCAATCAGCCCCAGCATTTT. This codes for CATSEGRRGVNQPQHF.